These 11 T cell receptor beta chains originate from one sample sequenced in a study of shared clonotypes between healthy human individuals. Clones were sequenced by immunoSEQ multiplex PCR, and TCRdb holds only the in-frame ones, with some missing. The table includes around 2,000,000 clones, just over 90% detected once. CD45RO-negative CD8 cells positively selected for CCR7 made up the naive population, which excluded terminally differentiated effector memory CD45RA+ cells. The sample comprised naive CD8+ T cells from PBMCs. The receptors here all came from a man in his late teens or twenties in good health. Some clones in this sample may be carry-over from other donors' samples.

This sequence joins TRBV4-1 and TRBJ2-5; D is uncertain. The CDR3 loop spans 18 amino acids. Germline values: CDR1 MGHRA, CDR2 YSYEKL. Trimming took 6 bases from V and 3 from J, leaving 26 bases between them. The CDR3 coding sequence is TGCGCCAGCAGTCGCCAAGATCAAGCATGGCAGATTAAAGAGACCCAGTACTTC. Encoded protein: CASSRQDQAWQIKETQYF.

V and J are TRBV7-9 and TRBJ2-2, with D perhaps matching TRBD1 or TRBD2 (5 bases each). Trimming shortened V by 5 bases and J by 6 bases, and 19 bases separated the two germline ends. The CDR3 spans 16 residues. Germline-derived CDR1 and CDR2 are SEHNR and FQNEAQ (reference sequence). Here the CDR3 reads CASSQRDGPGAGELFF. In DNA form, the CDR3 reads TGTGCCAGCAGCCAACGGGACGGTCCCGGGGCCGGGGAGCTGTTTTTT.

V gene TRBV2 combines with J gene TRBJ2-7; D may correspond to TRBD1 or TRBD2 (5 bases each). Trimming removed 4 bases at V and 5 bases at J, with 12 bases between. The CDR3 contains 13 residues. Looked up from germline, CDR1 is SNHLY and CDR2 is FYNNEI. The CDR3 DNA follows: TGTGCCAGCAGTGTGTCGGGGACCCACGAGCAGTACTTC. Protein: CASSVSGTHEQYF.

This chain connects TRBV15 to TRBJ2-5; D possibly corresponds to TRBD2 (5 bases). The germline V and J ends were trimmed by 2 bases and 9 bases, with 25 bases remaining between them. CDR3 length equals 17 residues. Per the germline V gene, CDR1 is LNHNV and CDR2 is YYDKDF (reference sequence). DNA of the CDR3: TGTGCCACCAGCAGACTTCCACCCCCGAGCGGTGATGGCGCCCAGTACTTC. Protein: CATSRLPPPSGDGAQYF.

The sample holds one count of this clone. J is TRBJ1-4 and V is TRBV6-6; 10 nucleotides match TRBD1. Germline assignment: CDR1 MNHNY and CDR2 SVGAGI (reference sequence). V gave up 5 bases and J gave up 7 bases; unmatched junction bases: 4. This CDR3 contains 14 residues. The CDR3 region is CASSPDRGTEKLFF. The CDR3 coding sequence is TGTGCCAGCAGTCCGGACAGGGGGACTGAAAAACTGTTTTTT.

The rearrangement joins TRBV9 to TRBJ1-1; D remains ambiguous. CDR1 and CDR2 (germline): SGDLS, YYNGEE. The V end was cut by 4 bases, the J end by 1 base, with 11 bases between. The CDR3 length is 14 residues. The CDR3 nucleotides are TGTGCCAGCAGCCCCTGGACGGGGAACACTGAAGCTTTCTTT. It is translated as CASSPWTGNTEAFF.

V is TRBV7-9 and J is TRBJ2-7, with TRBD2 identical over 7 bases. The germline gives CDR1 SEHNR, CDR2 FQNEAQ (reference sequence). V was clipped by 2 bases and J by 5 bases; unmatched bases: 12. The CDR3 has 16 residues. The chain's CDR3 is CASSLLGPREGDEQYF. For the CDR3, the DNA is TGTGCCAGCAGCTTATTAGGTCCGAGGGAGGGCGACGAGCAGTACTTC.

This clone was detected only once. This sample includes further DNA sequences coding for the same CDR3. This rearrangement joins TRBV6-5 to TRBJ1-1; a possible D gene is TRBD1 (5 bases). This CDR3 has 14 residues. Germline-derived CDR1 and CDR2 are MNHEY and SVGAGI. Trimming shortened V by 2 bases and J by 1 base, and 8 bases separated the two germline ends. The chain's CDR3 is CASSYGGENTEAFF. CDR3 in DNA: TGTGCCAGCAGTTACGGAGGGGAGAACACTGAAGCTTTCTTT.

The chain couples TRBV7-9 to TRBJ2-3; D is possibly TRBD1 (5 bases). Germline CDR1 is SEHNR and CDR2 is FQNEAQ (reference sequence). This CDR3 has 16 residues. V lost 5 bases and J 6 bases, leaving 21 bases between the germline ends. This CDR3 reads CASSALGRSPRDTQYF. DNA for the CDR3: TGTGCCAGCAGCGCCTTGGGGCGGTCTCCAAGGGATACGCAGTATTTT.

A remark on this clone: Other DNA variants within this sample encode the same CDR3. Written as DNA, the CDR3 is TGTGCCAGCAGCGTAGCGGGGGGAGTTTACGAGCAGTACTTC. Protein sequence: CASSVAGGVYEQYF. This chain uses TRBV9 with TRBJ2-7; 7 positions agree with TRBD2. There are 14 residues in the CDR3. Germline trimming cut 0 bases from V and 4 bases from J; bases unmatched to any gene: 4. Per the germline V gene, CDR1 is SGDLS and CDR2 is YYNGEE.

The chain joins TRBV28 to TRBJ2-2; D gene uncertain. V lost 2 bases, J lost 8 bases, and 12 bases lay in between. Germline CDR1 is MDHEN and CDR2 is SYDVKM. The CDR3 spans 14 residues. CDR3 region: CASSLPRSMGELFF. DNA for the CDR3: TGTGCCAGCAGTTTACCCCGGTCGATGGGGGAGCTGTTTTTT. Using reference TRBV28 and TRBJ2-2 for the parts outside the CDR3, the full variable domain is DVKVTQSSRYLVKRTGEKVFLECVQDMDHENMFWYRQDPGLGLRLIYFSYDVKMKEKGDIPEGYSVSREKKERFSLILESASTNQTSMYLCASSLPRSMGELFFGEGSRLTVL.